The 7 T cell receptor beta chains below come from one sample, sequenced in a study of shared clonotypes between healthy human individuals. Naive CD8 cells, CD45RO-negative and positively selected for CCR7, excluded terminally differentiated effector memory CD45RA+ cells. Profiled with immunoSEQ multiplex PCR; TCRdb holds only in-frame clones, not every one. The table lists approximately 2,200,000 clones, 90% to 95% of them singletons, with about 1.5% in the top ten. Sequencing used naive CD8+ T cells from PBMCs. The receptors stem from a man aged 18 to 30 in good health. Some clones in this sample may be carry-over from other donors' samples.

The chain has TRBV28 and TRBJ1-1, with 8 bases aligning to TRBD1. The CDR3 is 16 amino acids. J gave up 4 bases and V 6 bases, and 13 bases lay outside the gene matches. Germline-derived CDR1 and CDR2 are MDHEN and SYDVKM. This CDR3 reads CASSLGAGGKGTEAFF. For the CDR3, the DNA is TGTGCCAGCAGCCTCGGGGCAGGGGGCAAGGGCACTGAAGCTTTCTTT.

The rearrangement links TRBV13 to TRBJ1-1; TRBD1 aligns across 8 bases. This CDR3 comprises 15 residues. The germline V gene has CDR1 PRHDT and CDR2 FYEKMQ (reference sequence). The J segment lost 4 bases and the V segment lost 3 bases, leaving 7 bases of the junction unmatched. In nucleotides, the CDR3 is TGTGCCAGCAGCTTTAGGACAGGGTCCGGCACTGAAGCTTTCTTT. The encoded protein is CASSFRTGSGTEAFF.

The chain has TRBV4-3 and TRBJ1-4, with D tentatively TRBD1 (6 bases). Between the trimmed V and J ends, which lost 4 bases and 3 bases, there was a span of 9 bases. There are 14 residues in the CDR3. CDR1 and CDR2 (germline): LGHNA, YSLEER. The DNA of the CDR3 is TGCGCCAGCAGCCTGGGGGGGCCTAATGAAAAACTGTTTTTT. Translated, it gives CASSLGGPNEKLFF.

The chain uses TRBV13 and TRBJ2-4; 10 bases are shared with TRBD2. The germline CDR1 and CDR2 sequences are PRHDT and FYEKMQ (reference sequence). CDR3 length: 16 residues. V dropped 4 bases and J dropped 2; count of bases not matched to a gene: 5. For the CDR3, the DNA is TGTGCCAGCAGCTCAGAGCGGGAGGGCCCCAAAAACATTCAGTACTTC. Its protein product is CASSSEREGPKNIQYF.

V gene TRBV2 combines with J gene TRBJ2-2, with TRBD2 identical over 8 bases. CDR3 length equals 16 residues. Germline lookup yields CDR1 SNHLY and CDR2 FYNNEI. V lost 6 bases, J lost 0 bases, and 6 bases stayed unmatched. CDR3 loop: CASRFSGSANTGELFF. CDR3 sequence (DNA): TGTGCCAGCAGGTTCAGCGGGAGCGCGAACACCGGGGAGCTGTTTTTT.

The V call is TRBV29-1, the J call TRBJ2-1; either TRBD1 or TRBD2 may supply D (5 bases each). CDR3 length equals 13 residues. Trimming took off 7 bases at V and 8 bases at J, with 18 bases between the two ends. Germline-derived CDR1 and CDR2 are SQVTM and ANQGSEA. The CDR3 DNA reads as TGCAGCGCCCGTCCTATTACGGGGCATGAGCAGTTCTTC. This sequence encodes CSARPITGHEQFF.

The V and J genes are TRBV4-3 and TRBJ2-1; TRBD1 matches 10 bases. The V gene's germline CDR1 is LGHNA and CDR2 YSLEER. Trimming took 4 bases from V and 2 from J; bases not matched to a gene: 2. CDR3 size: 15 residues. The CDR3 is CASSPDRGPYNEQFF. As DNA, the CDR3 is TGCGCCAGCAGCCCTGACAGGGGGCCCTACAATGAGCAGTTCTTC.